This T cell receptor beta chain appears in the sequencing data of a study of T cells after yellow fever vaccination. This clonotype was seen ten or more times. This CDR3 is 11 amino acids long. The V gene lost 10 bases and the J gene lost 5 bases, with 10 bases spanning the gap. Looked up from germline, CDR1 is SEHNR and CDR2 is FQNEAQ (reference sequence). One entry per CDR3 protein, called by TCRdb with MiXCR from the 5' RACE reads. The sample records about 320,000 distinct CDR3 sequences, about 4.5% being singletons. The chain links TRBV7-9 to TRBJ2-3, with TRBD2 as a possible D gene (6 bases). This material consisted of PBMCs, taken 15 days after the yellow fever booster vaccination. This TCR was recovered from a man aged 18 to 30 who received the YFV17D yellow fever vaccine. For the CDR3, the DNA is TGTGCCATCCCCGGGGGAGATACGCAGTATTTT. Residues: CAIPGGDTQYF. Looking up the rest from reference TRBV7-9 and TRBJ2-3 gives the full variable domain: DTGVSQNPRHKITKRGQNVTFRCDPISEHNRLYWYRQTLGQGPEFLTYFQNEAQLEKSRLLSDRFSAERPKGSFSTLEIQRTEQGDSAMYLCAIPGGDTQYFGPGTRLTVL.